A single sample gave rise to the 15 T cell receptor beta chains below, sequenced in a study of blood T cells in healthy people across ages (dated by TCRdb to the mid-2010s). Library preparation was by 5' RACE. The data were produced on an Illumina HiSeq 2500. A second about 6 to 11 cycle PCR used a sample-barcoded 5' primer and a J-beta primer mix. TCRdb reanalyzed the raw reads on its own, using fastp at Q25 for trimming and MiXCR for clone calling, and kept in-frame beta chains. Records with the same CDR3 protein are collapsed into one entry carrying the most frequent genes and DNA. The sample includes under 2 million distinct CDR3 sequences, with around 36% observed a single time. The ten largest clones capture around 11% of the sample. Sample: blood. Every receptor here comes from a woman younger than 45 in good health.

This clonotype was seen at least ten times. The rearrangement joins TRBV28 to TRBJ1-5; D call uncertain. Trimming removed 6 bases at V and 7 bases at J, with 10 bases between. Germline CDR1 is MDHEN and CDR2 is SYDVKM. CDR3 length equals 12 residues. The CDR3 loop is CASSAGVQPQHF. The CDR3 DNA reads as TGTGCCAGCAGCGCGGGTGTACAGCCCCAGCATTTT. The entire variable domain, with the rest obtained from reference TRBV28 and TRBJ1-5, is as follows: DVKVTQSSRYLVKRTGEKVFLECVQDMDHENMFWYRQDPGLGLRLIYFSYDVKMKEKGDIPEGYSVSREKKERFSLILESASTNQTSMYLCASSAGVQPQHFGDGTRLSIL.

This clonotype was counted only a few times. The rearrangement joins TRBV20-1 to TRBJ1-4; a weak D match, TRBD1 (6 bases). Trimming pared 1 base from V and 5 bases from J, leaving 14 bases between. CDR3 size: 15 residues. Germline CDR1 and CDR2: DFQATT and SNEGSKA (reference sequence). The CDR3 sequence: CSARGSAGTNEKLFF. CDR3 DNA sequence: TGCAGTGCTAGAGGGAGTGCGGGGACAAATGAAAAACTGTTTTTT.

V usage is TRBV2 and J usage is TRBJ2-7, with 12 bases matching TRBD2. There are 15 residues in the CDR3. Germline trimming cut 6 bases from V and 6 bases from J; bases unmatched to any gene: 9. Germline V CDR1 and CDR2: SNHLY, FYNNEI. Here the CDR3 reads CASSDRLAGEREQYF. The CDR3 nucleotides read TGTGCCAGCAGCGATCGACTAGCGGGAGAACGCGAGCAGTACTTC.

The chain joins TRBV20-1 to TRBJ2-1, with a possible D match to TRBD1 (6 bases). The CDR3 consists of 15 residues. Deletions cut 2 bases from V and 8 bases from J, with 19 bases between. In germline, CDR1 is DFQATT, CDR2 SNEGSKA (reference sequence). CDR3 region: CSARSGRGSLYEQFF. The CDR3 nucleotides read TGCAGTGCTAGATCGGGTAGGGGGAGTCTCTATGAGCAGTTCTTC.

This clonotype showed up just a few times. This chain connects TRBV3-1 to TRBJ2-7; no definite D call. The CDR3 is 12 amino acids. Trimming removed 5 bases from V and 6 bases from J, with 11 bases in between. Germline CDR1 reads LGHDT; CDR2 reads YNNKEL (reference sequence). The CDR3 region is CASSFKVGEQYF. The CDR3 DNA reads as TGTGCCAGCAGCTTCAAGGTAGGCGAGCAGTACTTC.

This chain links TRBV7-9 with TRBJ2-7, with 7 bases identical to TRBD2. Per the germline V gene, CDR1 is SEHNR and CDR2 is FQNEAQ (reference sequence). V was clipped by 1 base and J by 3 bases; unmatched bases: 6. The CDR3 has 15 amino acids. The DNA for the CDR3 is TGTGCCAGCAGCTTAGGGCTAGCGGACCTCTACGAGCAGTACTTC. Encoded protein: CASSLGLADLYEQYF.

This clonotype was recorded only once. The CDR3 DNA reads as TGTGCCTGGAGTGTAGGGATGGCGGATGAGCAGTTCTTC. This sequence encodes CAWSVGMADEQFF. The chain joins TRBV30 to TRBJ2-1; no definite D call. Germline-derived CDR1 and CDR2 are GTSNPN and SVGIG (reference sequence). There are 13 residues in the CDR3. The V end was cut by 0 bases, the J end by 8 bases, with 11 bases between.

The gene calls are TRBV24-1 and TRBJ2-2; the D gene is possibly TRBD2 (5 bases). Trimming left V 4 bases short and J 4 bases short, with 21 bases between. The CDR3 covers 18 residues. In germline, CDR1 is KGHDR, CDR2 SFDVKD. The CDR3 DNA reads TGTGCCACCAGTGAGGGAGTTACCCGGGAACCTTCCACCGGGGAGCTGTTTTTT. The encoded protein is CATSEGVTREPSTGELFF.

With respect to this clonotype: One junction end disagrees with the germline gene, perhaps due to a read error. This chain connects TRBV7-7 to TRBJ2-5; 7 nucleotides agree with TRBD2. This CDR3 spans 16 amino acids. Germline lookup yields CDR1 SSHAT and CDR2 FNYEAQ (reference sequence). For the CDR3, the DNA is TGTGCCAGCAGCTTGAATGTAGGGACTAATCAAGAAACCCAGTACTTC. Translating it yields CASSLNVGTNQETQYF.

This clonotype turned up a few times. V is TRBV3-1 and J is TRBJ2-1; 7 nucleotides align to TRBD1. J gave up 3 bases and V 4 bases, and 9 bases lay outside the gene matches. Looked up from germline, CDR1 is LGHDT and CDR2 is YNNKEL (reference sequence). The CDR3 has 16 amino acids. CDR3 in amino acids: CASSPRGQIIYNEQFF. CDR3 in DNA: TGTGCCAGCAGCCCAAGGGGGCAGATTATCTACAATGAGCAGTTCTTC.

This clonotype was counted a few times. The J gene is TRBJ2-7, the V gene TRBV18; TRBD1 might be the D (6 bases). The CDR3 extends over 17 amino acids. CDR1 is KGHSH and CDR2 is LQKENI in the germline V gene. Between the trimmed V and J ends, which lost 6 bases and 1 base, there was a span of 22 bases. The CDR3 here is CASSPFLRDNSSYEQYF. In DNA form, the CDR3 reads TGTGCCAGCTCCCCTTTTCTCCGGGACAACAGTTCCTACGAGCAGTACTTC.

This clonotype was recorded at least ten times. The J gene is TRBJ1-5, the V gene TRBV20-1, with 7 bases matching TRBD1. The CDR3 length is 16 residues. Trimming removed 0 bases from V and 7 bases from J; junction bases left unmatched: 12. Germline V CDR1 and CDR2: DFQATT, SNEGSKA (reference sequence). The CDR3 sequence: CSARDYRQGLGQPQHF. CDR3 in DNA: TGCAGTGCTAGAGATTATCGACAGGGACTAGGACAGCCCCAGCATTTT.

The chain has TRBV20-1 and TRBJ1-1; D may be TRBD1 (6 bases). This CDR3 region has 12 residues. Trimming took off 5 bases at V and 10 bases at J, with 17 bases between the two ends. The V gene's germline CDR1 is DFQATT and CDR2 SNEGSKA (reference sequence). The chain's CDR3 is CSAVGDRRAAFF. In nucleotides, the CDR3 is TGCAGTGCTGTTGGAGACAGGCGAGCAGCTTTCTTT.

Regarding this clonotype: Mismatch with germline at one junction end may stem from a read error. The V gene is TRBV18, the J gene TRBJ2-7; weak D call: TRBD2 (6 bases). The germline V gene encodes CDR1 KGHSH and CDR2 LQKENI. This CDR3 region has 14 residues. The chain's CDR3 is CAGSPQSGDYEQYF. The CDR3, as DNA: TGTGCCGGCTCACCACAGTCGGGAGACTACGAGCAGTACTTC.

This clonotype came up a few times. The CDR3 DNA follows: TGCAGCGTTGTTCGACAGGGGGGCACCGGGGAGCTGTTTTTT. Translating gives CSVVRQGGTGELFF. The chain uses TRBV29-1 and TRBJ2-2; 9 nucleotides agree with TRBD1. Trimming removed 4 bases from V and 4 bases from J; junction bases left unmatched: 4. This CDR3 is built from 14 residues. Germline loops: CDR1 SQVTM, CDR2 ANQGSEA.